Listed here is a single TCR beta chain. Study processing details: Estimation of nucleated cell counts relied on the amplification of reference gene primers. Clones were read by immunoSEQ multiplex PCR, and TCRdb kept only the in-frame ones, dropping some. That table is the source of V, J and clone size, and D and trimming were worked out from the DNA. The profile shows 65,000 to 90,000 clones, 91% of them singletons. This sample was included in a study of blood T cell repertoires in COVID-19. Overall study: Material from acute and convalescent COVID-19 was sourced from the United States, Italy and Spain. Sources were T cells, B-cell-depleted T cells, or PBMCs; the material itself was cDNA or gDNA.

Germline-derived CDR1 and CDR2 are SGDLS and YYNGEE. V was clipped by 0 bases and J by 1 base; unmatched bases: 9. The CDR3 consists of 17 residues. The TCR sequence derives from a human donor in a cohort sampled during active COVID-19. The rearrangement links TRBV9 to TRBJ1-1, with 7 bases lining up with TRBD1. Sequencing was carried out using peripheral blood. This CDR3 reads CASSVDPGGVRNTEAFF. CDR3 DNA sequence: TGTGCCAGCAGCGTAGATCCAGGGGGTGTCCGGAACACTGAAGCTTTCTTT.